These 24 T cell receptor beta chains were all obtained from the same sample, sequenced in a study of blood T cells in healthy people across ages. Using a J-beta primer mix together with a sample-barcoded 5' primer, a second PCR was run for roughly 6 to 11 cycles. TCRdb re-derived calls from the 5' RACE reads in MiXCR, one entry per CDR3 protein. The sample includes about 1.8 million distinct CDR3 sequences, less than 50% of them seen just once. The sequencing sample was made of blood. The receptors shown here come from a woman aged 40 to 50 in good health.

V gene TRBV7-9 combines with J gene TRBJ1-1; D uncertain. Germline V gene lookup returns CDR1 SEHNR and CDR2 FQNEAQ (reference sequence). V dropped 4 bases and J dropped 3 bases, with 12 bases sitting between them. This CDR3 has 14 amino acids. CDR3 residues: CASSYGDGDTEAFF. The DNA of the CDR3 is TGTGCCAGCAGCTATGGTGACGGAGACACTGAAGCTTTCTTT.

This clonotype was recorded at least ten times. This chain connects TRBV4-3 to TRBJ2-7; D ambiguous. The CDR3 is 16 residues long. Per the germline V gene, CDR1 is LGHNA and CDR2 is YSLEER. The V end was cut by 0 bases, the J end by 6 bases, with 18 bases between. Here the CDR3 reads CASSQDVETTGLEQYF. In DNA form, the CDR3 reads TGCGCCAGCAGCCAAGATGTCGAGACCACTGGTCTCGAGCAGTACTTC.

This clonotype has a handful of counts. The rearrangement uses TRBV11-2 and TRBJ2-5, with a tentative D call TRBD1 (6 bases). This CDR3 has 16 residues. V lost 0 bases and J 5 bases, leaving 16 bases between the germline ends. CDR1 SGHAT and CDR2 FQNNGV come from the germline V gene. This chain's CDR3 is CASSLDYRAGAETQYF. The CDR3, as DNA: TGTGCCAGCAGCTTAGATTATAGGGCAGGGGCGGAGACCCAGTACTTC.

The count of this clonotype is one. The CDR3 bases are TGCAGTGCTAGTACTGGACAGGAGGAGCAGGCGCAGTACTTC. It encodes CSASTGQEEQAQYF. J is TRBJ2-4 and V is TRBV20-1; 7 bases fit TRBD1. This CDR3 region has 14 residues. V lost 3 bases and J lost 13; bases outside the gene matches: 15. Germline loops: CDR1 DFQATT, CDR2 SNEGSKA (reference sequence).

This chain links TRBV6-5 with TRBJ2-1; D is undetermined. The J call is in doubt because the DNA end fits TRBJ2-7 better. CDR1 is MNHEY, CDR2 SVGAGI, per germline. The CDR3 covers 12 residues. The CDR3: CASSNSYNEQYF. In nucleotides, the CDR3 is TGTGCCAGCAGCAATAGCTACAATGAGCAGTACTTC.

The CDR3 region is CASSSYRGYGYTF. As DNA, the CDR3 is TGTGCCAGCAGTTCATACAGGGGATATGGCTACACCTTC. V gene TRBV28 combines with J gene TRBJ1-2; 7 nucleotides line up with TRBD1. The V and J ends lost 4 bases and 5 bases, in that order; junction bases with no gene match: 4. Germline loops: CDR1 MDHEN, CDR2 SYDVKM. The CDR3 has 13 residues.

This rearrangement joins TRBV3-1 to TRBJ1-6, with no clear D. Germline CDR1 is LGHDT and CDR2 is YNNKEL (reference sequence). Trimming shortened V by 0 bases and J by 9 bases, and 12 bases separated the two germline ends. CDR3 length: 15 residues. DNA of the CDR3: TGTGCCAGCAGCCAAGATCAACGGGTTCGTTCACCCCTCCACTTT. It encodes CASSQDQRVRSPLHF.

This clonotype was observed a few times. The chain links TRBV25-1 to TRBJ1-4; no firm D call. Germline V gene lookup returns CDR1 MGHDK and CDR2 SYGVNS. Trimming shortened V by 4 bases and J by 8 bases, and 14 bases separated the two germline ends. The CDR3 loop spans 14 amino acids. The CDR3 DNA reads TGTGCCAGCAGTGCGAGACCCGGAGGGGAAAAACTGTTTTTT. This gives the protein CASSARPGGEKLFF.

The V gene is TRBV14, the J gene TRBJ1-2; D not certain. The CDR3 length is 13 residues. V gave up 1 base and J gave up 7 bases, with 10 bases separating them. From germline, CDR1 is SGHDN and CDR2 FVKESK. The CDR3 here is CASSQAVVGGYTF. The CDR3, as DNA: TGTGCCAGCAGCCAAGCTGTCGTGGGTGGCTACACCTTC.

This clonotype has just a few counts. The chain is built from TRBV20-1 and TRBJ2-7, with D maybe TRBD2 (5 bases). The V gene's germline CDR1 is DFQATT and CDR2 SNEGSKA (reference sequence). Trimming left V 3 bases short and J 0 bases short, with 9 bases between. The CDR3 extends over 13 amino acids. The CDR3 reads CSASADYSYEQYF. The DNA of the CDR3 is TGCAGTGCTAGTGCTGACTACTCCTACGAGCAGTACTTC.

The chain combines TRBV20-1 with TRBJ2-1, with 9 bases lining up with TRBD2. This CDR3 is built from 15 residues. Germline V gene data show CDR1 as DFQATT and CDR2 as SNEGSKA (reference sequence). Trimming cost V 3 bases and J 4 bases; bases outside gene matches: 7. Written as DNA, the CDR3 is TGCAGTGCTAGTAGCGGGGGAAGATTTTACAATGAGCAGTTCTTC. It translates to CSASSGGRFYNEQFF.

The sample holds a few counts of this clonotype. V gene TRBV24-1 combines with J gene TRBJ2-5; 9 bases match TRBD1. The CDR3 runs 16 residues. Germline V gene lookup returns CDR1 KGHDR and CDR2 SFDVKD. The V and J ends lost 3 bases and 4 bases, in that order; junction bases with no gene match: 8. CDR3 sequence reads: CATSDRDRAGRETQYF. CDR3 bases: TGTGCCACCAGTGATAGGGACAGGGCAGGCAGAGAGACCCAGTACTTC.

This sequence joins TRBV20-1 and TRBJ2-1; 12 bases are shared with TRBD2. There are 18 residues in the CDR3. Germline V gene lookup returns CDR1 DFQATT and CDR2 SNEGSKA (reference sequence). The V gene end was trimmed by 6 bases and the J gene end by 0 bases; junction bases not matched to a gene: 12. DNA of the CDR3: TGCAGTGCCCTTCGACTAGCGGGGGCCTCTGACTCCTACAATGAGCAGTTCTTC. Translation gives CSALRLAGASDSYNEQFF.

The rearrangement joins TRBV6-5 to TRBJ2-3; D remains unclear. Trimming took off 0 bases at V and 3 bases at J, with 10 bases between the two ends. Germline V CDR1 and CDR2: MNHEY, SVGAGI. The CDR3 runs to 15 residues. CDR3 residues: CASSYSLTLTDTQYF. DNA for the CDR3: TGTGCCAGCAGTTACTCTTTGACACTGACAGATACGCAGTATTTT.

The CDR3 here is CASSLGWGRIHYGYTF. Written as DNA, the CDR3 is TGTGCCAGCAGCTTAGGATGGGGGCGGATACACTATGGCTACACCTTC. The V and J genes are TRBV7-2 and TRBJ1-2, with a possible D match to TRBD1 (6 bases). V lost 1 base and J lost 3, with 15 bases in between. Germline V lookup: CDR1 SGHTA, CDR2 FQGNSA. CDR3 length equals 16 residues.

In nucleotides, the CDR3 is TGCGCCAGCAGTGAAGGGCGTGAGGTCCCCCGAGATGAGCAGTACTTC. Translation: CASSEGREVPRDEQYF. The V gene is TRBV10-1, the J gene TRBJ2-7, with unresolved D. CDR1 is WNHNN and CDR2 is SYGVQD in the germline V gene (reference sequence). V was trimmed by 3 bases and J by 7 bases, leaving 22 bases between them. The CDR3 spans 16 residues.

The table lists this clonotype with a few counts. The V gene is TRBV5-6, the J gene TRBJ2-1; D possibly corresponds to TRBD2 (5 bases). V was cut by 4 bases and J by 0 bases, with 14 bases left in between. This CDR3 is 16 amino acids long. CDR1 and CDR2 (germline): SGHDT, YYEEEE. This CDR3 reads CASSAGLGSSYNEQFF. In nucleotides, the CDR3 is TGTGCCAGCAGCGCCGGACTGGGGAGCTCCTACAATGAGCAGTTCTTC.

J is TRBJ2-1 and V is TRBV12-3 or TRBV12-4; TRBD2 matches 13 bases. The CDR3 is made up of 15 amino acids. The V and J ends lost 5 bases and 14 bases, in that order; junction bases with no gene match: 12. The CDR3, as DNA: TGTGCCAGCAGTACCCGGACTAGCGGGGGTTCACTTAAGTTCTTC. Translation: CASSTRTSGGSLKFF.

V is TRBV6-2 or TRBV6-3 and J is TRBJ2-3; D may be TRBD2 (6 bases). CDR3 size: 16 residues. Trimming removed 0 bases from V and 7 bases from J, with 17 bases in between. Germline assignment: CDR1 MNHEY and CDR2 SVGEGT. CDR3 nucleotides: TGTGCCAGCAGTTACTCGATTCAAGGAGGGAGGAATACGCAGTATTTT. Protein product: CASSYSIQGGRNTQYF.

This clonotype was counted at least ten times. Here the CDR3 DNA reads TGTGCCAGCAGTCCCCAGGGGGGTCCAGATACGCAGTATTTT. Amino acids: CASSPQGGPDTQYF. The chain combines TRBV7-3 with TRBJ2-3; TRBD1 is a possible D gene (7 bases). The CDR3 is 14 residues long. Looked up from germline, CDR1 is SGHTA and CDR2 is FQGTGA. Between the trimmed V and J ends, which lost 6 bases and 4 bases, there was a span of 14 bases.

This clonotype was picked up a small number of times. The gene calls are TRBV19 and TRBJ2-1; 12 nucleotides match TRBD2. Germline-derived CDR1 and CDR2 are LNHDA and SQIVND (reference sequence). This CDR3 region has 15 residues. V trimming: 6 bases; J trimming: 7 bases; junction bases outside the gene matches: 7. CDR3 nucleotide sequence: TGTGCCAGTAGGCCTCTAGCGGGGGGGCCGAATGAGCAGTTCTTC. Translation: CASRPLAGGPNEQFF.

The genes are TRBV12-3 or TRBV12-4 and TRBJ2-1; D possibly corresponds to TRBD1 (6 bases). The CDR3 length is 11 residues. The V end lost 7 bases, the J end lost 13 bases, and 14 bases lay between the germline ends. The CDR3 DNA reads TGTGCCAGCACTACAGGGTTCGGTCAGTTCTTC. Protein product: CASTTGFGQFF.

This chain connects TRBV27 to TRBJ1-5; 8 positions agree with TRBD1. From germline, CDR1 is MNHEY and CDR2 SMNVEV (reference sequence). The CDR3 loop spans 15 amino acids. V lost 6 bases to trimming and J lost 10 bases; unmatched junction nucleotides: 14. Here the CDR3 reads CASRQDRGPGSPQHF. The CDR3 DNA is TGTGCCAGCAGGCAAGACAGGGGCCCAGGATCACCCCAGCATTTT.

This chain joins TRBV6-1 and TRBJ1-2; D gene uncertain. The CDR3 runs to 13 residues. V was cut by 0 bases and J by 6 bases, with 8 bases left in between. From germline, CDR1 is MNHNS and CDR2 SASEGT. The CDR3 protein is CASSEASGNGYTF. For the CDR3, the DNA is TGTGCCAGCAGTGAAGCATCGGGTAATGGCTACACCTTC.